These T cell receptor beta chains were read from a single sample in a study of blood T cells in healthy people across ages. TCRdb passed the 5' RACE reads through MiXCR, listing each CDR3 protein once. The table records about 780,000 distinct CDR3 sequences, under 30% of them present only once. The data were also submitted as part of a second study, on T cells of mothers and their children.

Material: blood. Receptor source: a boy aged 5 to 17 in good health. CDR3s include the opening cysteine and the closing phenylalanine or tryptophan. Rows may omit the clone size; those that give it use once, few, many or a size class.

clone_size: NA
v_call: TRBV12-3/TRBV12-4
j_call: TRBJ1-2
cdr3_length: 13
cdr3_aa: CASSLSLQAGYTF

clone_size: many
v_call: TRBV7-2
j_call: TRBJ2-5
cdr3_length: 13
cdr3_aa: CASSFGLGKTQYF

clone_size: many
v_call: TRBV20-1
j_call: TRBJ2-5
cdr3_length: 11
cdr3_aa: CSARIGETQYF

clone_size: NA
v_call: TRBV6-2/TRBV6-3
j_call: TRBJ1-2
cdr3_length: 13
cdr3_aa: CASSYGNYYGYTF

clone_size: NA
v_call: TRBV12-3/TRBV12-4
j_call: TRBJ2-1
cdr3_length: 12
cdr3_aa: CASSPTGLEQFF

clone_size: few
v_call: TRBV20-1
j_call: TRBJ2-7
cdr3_length: 13
cdr3_aa: CSAWGLNIQEQYF

clone_size: few
v_call: TRBV2
j_call: TRBJ1-2
cdr3_length: 14
cdr3_aa: CASINPRENYGYTF

clone_size: NA
v_call: TRBV2
j_call: TRBJ2-3
cdr3_length: 14
cdr3_aa: CATSADTNTDTQYF

clone_size: many
v_call: TRBV5-1
j_call: TRBJ2-2
cdr3_length: 15
cdr3_aa: CASRGTAQNTGELFF

clone_size: few
v_call: TRBV29-1
j_call: TRBJ2-7
cdr3_length: 13
cdr3_aa: CSVLRPLTYEQYF

clone_size: few
v_call: TRBV20-1
j_call: TRBJ1-5
cdr3_length: 15
cdr3_aa: CSARRGQGGNQPQHF

clone_size: NA
v_call: TRBV20-1
j_call: TRBJ1-4
cdr3_length: 15
cdr3_aa: CSARSTGPVGEKLFF

clone_size: NA
v_call: TRBV5-1
j_call: TRBJ1-5
cdr3_length: 15
cdr3_aa: CASSLDPGLTQPQHF

clone_size: few
v_call: TRBV20-1
j_call: TRBJ2-5
cdr3_length: 11
cdr3_aa: CSGTPQETQYF

clone_size: NA
v_call: TRBV27
j_call: TRBJ1-1
cdr3_length: 13
cdr3_aa: CASSRQGATEAFF

clone_size: NA
v_call: TRBV3-1
j_call: TRBJ2-5
cdr3_length: 12
cdr3_aa: CASSQLYETQYF

clone_size: NA
v_call: TRBV10-3
j_call: TRBJ1-2
cdr3_length: 14
cdr3_aa: CAIRPGTGPYGYTF

clone_size: NA
v_call: TRBV5-1
j_call: TRBJ1-2
cdr3_length: 14
cdr3_aa: CASSVEGGGYGYTF

clone_size: few
v_call: TRBV27
j_call: TRBJ2-4
cdr3_length: 15
cdr3_aa: CASSPRGFGENIQHF

clone_size: NA
v_call: TRBV6-5
j_call: TRBJ1-4
cdr3_length: 15
cdr3_aa: CASSYSKQGEEKLFF

clone_size: few
v_call: TRBV28
j_call: TRBJ2-4
cdr3_length: 12
cdr3_aa: CASSAGGNIQYF

clone_size: few
v_call: TRBV11-1
j_call: TRBJ2-2
cdr3_length: 21
cdr3_aa: CASSWATGGWSLLGSTGELFF

clone_size: few
v_call: TRBV6-6
j_call: TRBJ2-1
cdr3_length: 12
cdr3_aa: CASIAGSNEQFF

clone_size: NA
v_call: TRBV6-5
j_call: TRBJ2-2
cdr3_length: 15
cdr3_aa: CASSAGTKYTGELFF

clone_size: NA
v_call: TRBV24-1
j_call: TRBJ2-5
cdr3_length: 13
cdr3_aa: CATKAGGQETQYF

clone_size: NA
v_call: TRBV18
j_call: TRBJ2-4
cdr3_length: 17
cdr3_aa: CASSLTVGDLAKNIQYF

clone_size: NA
v_call: TRBV5-1
j_call: TRBJ2-2
cdr3_length: 16
cdr3_aa: CASSLVGQPNTGELFF

clone_size: NA
v_call: TRBV24-1
j_call: TRBJ1-2
cdr3_length: 13
cdr3_aa: CATMGTGDDGYTF

clone_size: many
v_call: TRBV12-3/TRBV12-4
j_call: TRBJ2-2
cdr3_length: 13
cdr3_aa: CASSSQYTGELFF

clone_size: NA
v_call: TRBV20-1
j_call: NA
cdr3_length: 12
cdr3_aa: CSAREDRAEQFF

clone_size: few
v_call: TRBV3-1
j_call: NA
cdr3_length: 16
cdr3_aa: CASSRGGGIRYYEQYF

clone_size: NA
v_call: TRBV12-3/TRBV12-4
j_call: TRBJ1-1
cdr3_length: 16
cdr3_aa: CASSLGTGLLLAEAFF

clone_size: NA
v_call: TRBV29-1
j_call: TRBJ2-5
cdr3_length: 12
cdr3_aa: CSAPTSVETQYF

clone_size: NA
v_call: TRBV14
j_call: TRBJ1-4
cdr3_length: 15
cdr3_aa: CASSQPRQGREKLFF

clone_size: NA
v_call: TRBV29-1
j_call: TRBJ2-7
cdr3_length: 12
cdr3_aa: CSVESPAYEQYF

clone_size: NA
v_call: TRBV4-1
j_call: TRBJ2-7
cdr3_length: 15
cdr3_aa: CASSQGVGPWYEQYF

clone_size: NA
v_call: TRBV7-3
j_call: TRBJ2-3
cdr3_length: 14
cdr3_aa: CASSLGEVTDTQYF

clone_size: NA
v_call: TRBV18
j_call: TRBJ1-4
cdr3_length: 15
cdr3_aa: CASSPDLKPNEKLFF

clone_size: few
v_call: TRBV7-3
j_call: TRBJ2-1
cdr3_length: 12
cdr3_aa: CASSDRYNEQFF

clone_size: NA
v_call: TRBV7-7
j_call: TRBJ1-3
cdr3_length: 13
cdr3_aa: CASSSDGESAIYF

clone_size: NA
v_call: TRBV3-1
j_call: TRBJ2-5
cdr3_length: 14
cdr3_aa: CASSQVTQLETQYF

clone_size: NA
v_call: TRBV25-1
j_call: TRBJ1-2
cdr3_length: 12
cdr3_aa: CASSDPPRGYTF

clone_size: NA
v_call: TRBV10-3
j_call: TRBJ2-6
cdr3_length: 14
cdr3_aa: CAISEPSGANVLTF

clone_size: NA
v_call: TRBV12-3/TRBV12-4
j_call: TRBJ1-4
cdr3_length: 14
cdr3_aa: CASSVMRRDEKLFF

clone_size: few
v_call: TRBV24-1
j_call: TRBJ2-3
cdr3_length: 15
cdr3_aa: CATSDSAPPGGTQYF